One and the same sample provided the 19 T cell receptor beta chains below, sequenced in a study of cytomegalovirus exposure and HLA in healthy donors. With 60 Vbeta and 13 Jbeta primers, the PCR was carried out. Sequencing used immunoSEQ multiplex PCR; TCRdb keeps in-frame clones, though not all of them. The repertoire consists of about 130,000 clones, with 85% occurring once and the leading ten covering about 6.7%. The sample was PBMCs. The receptors derive from a woman in her thirties in good health and CMV-seropositive.

The V gene is TRBV7-9, the J gene TRBJ1-1; D is unresolved. There are 13 residues in the CDR3. Trimming pared 3 bases from V and 0 bases from J, leaving 5 bases between. The germline CDR1 and CDR2 sequences are SEHNR and FQNEAQ (reference sequence). CDR3 residues: CASSFQMNTEAFF. The CDR3 nucleotides are TGTGCCAGCAGCTTTCAGATGAACACTGAAGCTTTCTTT.

The chain couples TRBV5-1 to TRBJ1-6; D not resolved. There are 14 residues in the CDR3. The germline V gene has CDR1 SGHRS and CDR2 YFSETQ. V shed 0 bases and J shed 8 bases, with 9 bases lying between them. CDR3 DNA: TGCGCCAGCAGCTTGGCCTCCCCGGATTCACCCCTCCACTTT. This encodes CASSLASPDSPLHF.

This sequence joins TRBV10-3 and TRBJ1-2, with D maybe TRBD1 (5 bases). CDR1 is ENHRY, CDR2 SYGVKD, per germline. The CDR3 length is 16 residues. The V gene lost 3 bases and the J gene lost 3 bases, with 17 bases spanning the gap. The CDR3 sequence is CAISDGAERVDYGYTF. In nucleotides, the CDR3 is TGTGCCATCAGTGATGGGGCGGAGAGAGTGGACTATGGCTACACCTTC.

The CDR3 loop is CASSSSTGDPYEQYF. DNA of the CDR3: TGTGCCAGCAGCAGTAGTACAGGGGACCCCTACGAGCAGTACTTC. The rearrangement links TRBV7-9 to TRBJ2-7; 7 positions agree with TRBD1. Germline values: CDR1 SEHNR, CDR2 FQNEAQ (reference sequence). The junction had 9 bases not matched to a gene; V was cut back by 5 bases and J by 2 bases. The CDR3 covers 15 residues.

The chain links TRBV5-8 to TRBJ2-7; 7 bases are a match to TRBD1. V trimming: 1 base; J trimming: 5 bases; junction bases outside the gene matches: 6. Germline CDR1 is SGHTS and CDR2 is YDEGEE. The CDR3 is made up of 14 amino acids. The CDR3 region has the DNA TGTGCCAGCAGCTTGATAAACAGGGGCCACGAGCAGTACTTC. It yields the protein CASSLINRGHEQYF.

This rearrangement joins TRBV6-5 to TRBJ1-5; TRBD1 might be the D (6 bases). CDR1 MNHEY and CDR2 SVGAGI come from the germline V gene. The CDR3 runs 15 residues. V was clipped by 5 bases and J by 3 bases, with 14 bases between them. Written as DNA, the CDR3 is TGTGCCAGCAGTCTGGCACAGGGCCTCAATCAGCCCCAGCATTTT. It translates to CASSLAQGLNQPQHF.

The rearrangement uses TRBV19 and TRBJ1-2, with unresolved D. The length of the CDR3 is 16 residues. Germline CDR1 reads LNHDA; CDR2 reads SQIVND (reference sequence). Trimming shortened V by 3 bases and J by 4 bases, and 18 bases separated the two germline ends. CDR3 coding DNA: TGTGCCAGTAGTATGGGTAGTTCTAAAGGAGGCTATGGCTACACCTTC. This codes for CASSMGSSKGGYGYTF.

The rearrangement links TRBV5-1 to TRBJ2-2, with 9 bases matching TRBD2. Germline loops: CDR1 SGHRS, CDR2 YFSETQ. The V and J ends lost 3 bases and 0 bases, in that order; junction bases with no gene match: 6. This CDR3 region has 17 residues. DNA of the CDR3: TGCGCCAGCAGCTCTAGCGGGGACTCCGCGAACACCGGGGAGCTGTTTTTT. Translation gives CASSSSGDSANTGELFF.

This clone was detected only once. The chain has TRBV5-6 and TRBJ1-2; no definite D call. The V gene's germline CDR1 is SGHDT and CDR2 YYEEEE. CDR3 length: 11 residues. V was pared by 5 bases and J by 4 bases, with 6 bases between. The DNA for the CDR3 is TGTGCCAGCAGAGCTCTCTATGGCTACACCTTC. Protein product: CASRALYGYTF.

This rearrangement joins TRBV19 to TRBJ2-7; 11 bases are shared with TRBD2. V gave up 3 bases and J gave up 2 bases; unmatched junction bases: 0. This CDR3 contains 14 residues. Germline assignment: CDR1 LNHDA and CDR2 SQIVND (reference sequence). The CDR3 reads CASSISGGAYEQYF. The CDR3 DNA follows: TGTGCCAGTAGTATTAGCGGGGGGGCCTACGAGCAGTACTTC.

V usage is TRBV18 and J usage is TRBJ2-5; TRBD2 agrees at 12 bases. The CDR3 has 15 amino acids. Looked up from germline, CDR1 is KGHSH and CDR2 is LQKENI. J was trimmed by 0 bases and V by 6 bases; bases with no gene match: 2. In DNA form, the CDR3 reads TGTGCCAGCTCCCGGACTAGCGGGAACCAAGAGACCCAGTACTTC. This codes for CASSRTSGNQETQYF.

The CDR3 DNA reads as TGTGCCAGCAGTAAGGGGGCGCGTGGGAACACTGAAGCTTTCTTT. Protein sequence: CASSKGARGNTEAFF. The chain combines TRBV27 with TRBJ1-1; 7 bases agree with TRBD1. With V trimmed by 5 bases and J by 1 base, 7 bases remained unmatched. The CDR3 totals 15 residues. Germline CDR1 is MNHEY and CDR2 is SMNVEV (reference sequence).

The rearrangement uses TRBV2 and TRBJ2-2; TRBD2 aligns across 9 bases. The CDR3 has 13 amino acids. Trimming cost V 10 bases and J 6 bases; bases outside gene matches: 6. Germline-derived CDR1 and CDR2 are SNHLY and FYNNEI. The CDR3 DNA reads TGTGCCATAGCGGGAGATTTCGCCGGGGAGCTGTTTTTT. It yields the protein CAIAGDFAGELFF.

This chain joins TRBV6-5 and TRBJ2-7, with TRBD2 as a possible D gene (6 bases). Trimming left V 4 bases short and J 0 bases short, with 7 bases between. Germline CDR1 is MNHEY and CDR2 is SVGAGI. The CDR3 loop spans 13 amino acids. The CDR3 coding sequence is TGTGCCAGCAGTTTGGGACTCTCCTACGAGCAGTACTTC. Its protein product is CASSLGLSYEQYF.

The chain couples TRBV7-9 to TRBJ2-1, with 10 bases fitting TRBD1. CDR1 is SEHNR and CDR2 is FQNEAQ in the germline V gene (reference sequence). The length of the CDR3 is 15 residues. J lost 4 bases, V lost 5 bases, and 5 bases had no gene match. CDR3 in amino acids: CASSAPGQGYNEQFF. As DNA, the CDR3 is TGTGCCAGCAGCGCCCCGGGACAGGGGTACAATGAGCAGTTCTTC. The whole variable domain, filled in from reference TRBV7-9 and TRBJ2-1, reads DTGVSQNPRHKITKRGQNVTFRCDPISEHNRLYWYRQTLGQGPEFLTYFQNEAQLEKSRLLSDRFSAERPKGSFSTLEIQRTEQGDSAMYLCASSAPGQGYNEQFFGPGTRLTVL.

The J gene is TRBJ1-1, the V gene TRBV4-2, with D perhaps TRBD1 (5 bases). The CDR3 runs to 12 residues. V lost 4 bases and J 4 bases, leaving 7 bases between the germline ends. Germline V CDR1 and CDR2: LGHNA, YNFKEQ. CDR3 sequence reads: CASSPGGTEAFF. The CDR3 DNA reads as TGTGCCAGCAGCCCCGGGGGCACTGAAGCTTTCTTT.

As for this clone: The same CDR3 arises from other DNA sequences in this sample as well. The V gene is TRBV7-9, the J gene TRBJ2-1, with 9 positions matching TRBD2. The CDR3 is 14 amino acids. With V trimmed by 2 bases and J by 4 bases, 0 bases remained unmatched. Germline lookup yields CDR1 SEHNR and CDR2 FQNEAQ (reference sequence). CDR3 sequence reads: CASSLLAGYNEQFF. The CDR3 DNA reads TGTGCCAGCAGCTTACTAGCGGGGTACAATGAGCAGTTCTTC. Based on the CDR3 plus reference TRBV7-9 and TRBJ2-1, the full variable domain is DTGVSQNPRHKITKRGQNVTFRCDPISEHNRLYWYRQTLGQGPEFLTYFQNEAQLEKSRLLSDRFSAERPKGSFSTLEIQRTEQGDSAMYLCASSLLAGYNEQFFGPGTRLTVL.

The chain employs TRBV2 and TRBJ1-1; 8 bases are shared with TRBD1. The CDR3 runs 15 residues. Germline-derived CDR1 and CDR2 are SNHLY and FYNNEI. V lost 8 bases and J lost 2; bases outside the gene matches: 10. The CDR3 nucleotides are TGTGCCAGCGGATGGACAGGGACGGGCAACACTGAAGCTTTCTTT. Residues: CASGWTGTGNTEAFF. The variable domain in full, with the rest retrieved from reference TRBV2 and TRBJ1-1, is EPEVTQTPSHQVTQMGQEVILRCVPISNHLYFYWYRQILGQKVEFLVSFYNNEISEKSEIFDDQFSVERPDGSNFTLKIRSTKLEDSAMYFCASGWTGTGNTEAFFGQGTRLTVV.

This rearrangement joins TRBV5-6 to TRBJ1-2, with D possibly matching TRBD1 (6 bases). The CDR3 consists of 15 residues. The germline V gene has CDR1 SGHDT and CDR2 YYEEEE. The V end was cut by 5 bases, the J end by 3 bases, with 17 bases between. CDR3 sequence reads: CASRPLGGRDYGYTF. In nucleotides, the CDR3 is TGTGCCAGCAGGCCCCTCGGGGGGCGCGACTATGGCTACACCTTC.